This TCR beta chain appears in the sequencing data of a study of graft-versus-host responses after intestinal transplantation. About the study: Recipients underwent multivisceral, liver-intestinal, or isolated intestinal transplants. All recipients were given anti-thymocyte globulin induction, and tacrolimus and steroids were then administered for around three years.

This CDR3 has 14 amino acids. Per germline, CDR1 LGHNT and CDR2 FRNRAP. Trimming left V 3 bases short and J 1 base short, with 9 bases between. To note about this clone: Its antigen is unknown.

General study results and limits: Declining HvG levels early post-transplant were linked to peak circulating GvH clone levels.

TCRdb keeps only in-frame clones here, not all; method: immunoSEQ multiplex PCR. The sample shows 7,500 to 10,000 clones, around 91% of them seen only once. This rearrangement joins TRBV12-5 to TRBJ2-5, with D maybe TRBD1 (5 bases). Sequenced material: PBMCs, taken roughly 46 days after intestinal transplant. The clonotype was recovered from a human patient who received an intestinal transplant, so some T cells may come from the graft donor. CDR3 coding DNA: TGTGCTAGTGGTTTAGGCCAGGGCCAAGAGACCCAGTACTTC. This sequence encodes CASGLGQGQETQYF. The full variable domain, completed using reference TRBV12-5 and TRBJ2-5, is DARVTQTPRHKVTEMGQEVTMRCQPILGHNTVFWYRQTMMQGLELLAYFRNRAPLDDSGMPKDRFSAEMPDATLATLKIQPSEPRDSAVYFCASGLGQGQETQYFGPGTRLLVL.